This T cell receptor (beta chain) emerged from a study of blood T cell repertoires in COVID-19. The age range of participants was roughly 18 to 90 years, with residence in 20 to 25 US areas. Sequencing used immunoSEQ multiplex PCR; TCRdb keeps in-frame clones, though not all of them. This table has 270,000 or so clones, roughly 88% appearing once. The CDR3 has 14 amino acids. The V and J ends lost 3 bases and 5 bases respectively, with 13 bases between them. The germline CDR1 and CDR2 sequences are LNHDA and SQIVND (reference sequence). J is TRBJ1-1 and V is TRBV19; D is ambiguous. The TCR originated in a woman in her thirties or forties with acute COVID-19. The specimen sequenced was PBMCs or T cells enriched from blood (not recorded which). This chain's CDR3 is CASSIKPRVTEAFF. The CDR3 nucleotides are TGTGCCAGTAGTATTAAACCCCGGGTGACTGAAGCTTTCTTT.